This TCR beta chain appears in the sequencing data of a study of cytomegalovirus exposure and HLA in healthy donors. This CDR3 spans 15 amino acids. Looked up from germline, CDR1 is LNHDA and CDR2 is SQIVND (reference sequence). The trim removed 4 bases at V and 4 bases at J, leaving 5 bases unmatched. 60 Vbeta and 13 Jbeta primers were used in PCR. Assay: immunoSEQ multiplex PCR; the TCRdb copy retains only in-frame clones and omits some. The repertoire holds about 150,000 clones, with 70% to 80% as singletons. Points from the study as a whole: In a later analysis, around 18,000 TCR beta sequences were associated with HLA alleles at 0.05 false discovery rate.

As to this clone: Its antigen is as yet unknown.

The TCR sequence derives from a human donor in good health. The chain uses TRBV19 and TRBJ2-5, with TRBD2 matching over 11 bases. Sequencing was done on a sample of PBMCs. CDR3 amino acids: CASSTGLAGPETQYF. Here the CDR3 DNA reads TGTGCCAGTAGTACCGGACTAGCGGGTCCAGAGACCCAGTACTTC.